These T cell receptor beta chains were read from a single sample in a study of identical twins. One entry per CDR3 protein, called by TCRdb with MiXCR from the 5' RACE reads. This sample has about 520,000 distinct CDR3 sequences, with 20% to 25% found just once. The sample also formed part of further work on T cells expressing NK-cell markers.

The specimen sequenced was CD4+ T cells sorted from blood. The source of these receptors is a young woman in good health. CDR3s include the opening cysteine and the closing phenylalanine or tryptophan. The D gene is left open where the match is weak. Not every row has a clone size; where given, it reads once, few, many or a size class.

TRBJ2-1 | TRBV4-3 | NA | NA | TGCGCCAGCAGCCATCTTTCCGATGAGCATTTCTTC | CASSHLSDEHFF
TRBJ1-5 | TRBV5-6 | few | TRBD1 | TGTGCCAGCAGCTTAGACAGGGTAAGCAATCAGCCCCAGCATTTT | CASSLDRVSNQPQHF
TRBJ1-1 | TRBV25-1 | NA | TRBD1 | TGTGCCAGCAGTCCCGCGACAGGGCACACTGAAGCTTTCTTT | CASSPATGHTEAFF
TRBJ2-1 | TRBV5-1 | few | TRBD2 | TGCGCCAGCAGCTTAATCCCTAGCGGGGGGAGTGAGCAGTTCTTC | CASSLIPSGGSEQFF
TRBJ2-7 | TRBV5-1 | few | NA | TGCGCCAGCAGTACTGGCAACTCCTACGAGCAGTACTTC | CASSTGNSYEQYF
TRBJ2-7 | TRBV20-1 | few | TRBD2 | TGCAGTGCAAGGAGCGGGACCTACGAGCAGTACTTC | CSARSGTYEQYF
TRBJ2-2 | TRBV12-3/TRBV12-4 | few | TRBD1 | TGTGCCAGCAGTTTACTGACAGGGGGGGACACCGGGGAGCTGTTTTTT | CASSLLTGGDTGELFF
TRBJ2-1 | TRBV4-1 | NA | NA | TGCGCCAGCATCGGGGACAATGAGCAGTTCTTC | CASIGDNEQFF
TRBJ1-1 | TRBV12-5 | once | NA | TGTGCTAGTGGTTGGCTCCCCGGGGAGAACACTGAAGCTTTCTTT | CASGWLPGENTEAFF
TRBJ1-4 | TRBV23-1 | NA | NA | TGCGCCAGCAGTCAATCGACAGCCGAATCCTATGAAAAACTGTTTTTT | CASSQSTAESYEKLFF
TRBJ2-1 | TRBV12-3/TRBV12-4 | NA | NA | TGTGCCAGCATGGGGGGTGCTGGGCAGTTCTTC | CASMGGAGQFF
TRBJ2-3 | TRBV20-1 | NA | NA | TGCAGTGCTAGAGATGGGAGAGATTCCACAGATACGCAGTATTTT | CSARDGRDSTDTQYF
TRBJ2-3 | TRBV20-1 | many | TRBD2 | TGCAGTGCTAGCGCCGGGGGGTCGTTACGCGCAGATACGCAGTATTTT | CSASAGGSLRADTQYF
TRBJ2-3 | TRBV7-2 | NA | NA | TGTGCCAGCAGCTTGGGCTCTCCCCCGGGTACGCAGTATTTT | CASSLGSPPGTQYF
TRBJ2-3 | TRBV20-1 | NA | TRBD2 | TGCAGTGCTAGAAACAGCGGGGGCGGTGGAGATACGCAGTATTTT | CSARNSGGGGDTQYF
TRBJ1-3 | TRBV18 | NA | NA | TGTGCCAGCTCACACGACAGCTCTGGAAACACCATATATTTT | CASSHDSSGNTIYF
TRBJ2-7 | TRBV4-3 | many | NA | TGCGCCAGCAGCCAAGAAGGGCAGAGTTACGAGCAGTACTTC | CASSQEGQSYEQYF
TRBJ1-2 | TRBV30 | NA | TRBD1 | TGTGCCTGGAGTCCCCACCTGGACAGGCAAAACTATGGCTACACCTTC | CAWSPHLDRQNYGYTF
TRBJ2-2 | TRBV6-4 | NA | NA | TGTGCCAGCAGTGAAAGCAGGAGGAACACCGGGGAGCTGTTTTTT | CASSESRRNTGELFF
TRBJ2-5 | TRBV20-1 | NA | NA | TGCAGTGTCACGAAACCTGGCGGGTTTGTTTCCCAGACCCAGTACTTC | CSVTKPGGFVSQTQYF
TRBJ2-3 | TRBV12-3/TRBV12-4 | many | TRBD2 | TGTGCCAGCAGTCTCACCGTGGGCGGGAGCGATACGCAGTATTTT | CASSLTVGGSDTQYF
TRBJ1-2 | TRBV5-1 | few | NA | TGCGCCAGCAGCTTCACCACGGGGCAGAACTATGGCTACACCTTC | CASSFTTGQNYGYTF
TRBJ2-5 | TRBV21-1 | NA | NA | TGTGCCAGCAGCTGGACTAGCGGGAGGTTTCCTCAAGAGACCCAGTACTTC | CASSWTSGRFPQETQYF
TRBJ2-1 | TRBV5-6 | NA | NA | TGTGCCAGCAGCTTACCTCAATTGTGGGTGGTGCAGTTCTTC | CASSLPQLWVVQFF
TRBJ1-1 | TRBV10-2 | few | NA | TGCGCCAGCAGTGAGTCGATTCCAGGGAACACTGAAGCTTTCTTT | CASSESIPGNTEAFF
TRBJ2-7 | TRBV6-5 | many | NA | TGTGCCAGCAGTTGGGGGGCGGGTAATGGCGAGCAGTACTTC | CASSWGAGNGEQYF
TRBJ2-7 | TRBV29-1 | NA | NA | TGCAGCGTTGGTTTTGACCGCTCCTCCTACGAGCAGTACTTC | CSVGFDRSSYEQYF
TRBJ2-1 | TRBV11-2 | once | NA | TGTGCCAGCAGCTTAGGGTTTCCGCCGACCGACAATGAGCAGTTCTTC | CASSLGFPPTDNEQFF
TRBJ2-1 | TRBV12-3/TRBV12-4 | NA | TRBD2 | TGTGCCAGCAGTTTCGGAGGACTAGCGGGAGACACTGAGCAGTTCTTC | CASSFGGLAGDTEQFF
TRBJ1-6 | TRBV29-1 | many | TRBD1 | TGCAGCGTTGAACTTGAAGACAGGGGATCACCCCTCCACTTT | CSVELEDRGSPLHF
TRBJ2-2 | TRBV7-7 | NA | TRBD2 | TGTGCCAGCAGCTCCAGACTAGCGGGAGGGACTAACACCGGGGAGCTGTTTTTT | CASSSRLAGGTNTGELFF
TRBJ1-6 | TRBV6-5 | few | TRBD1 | TGTGCCAGCAGTTACTCGGGAGTTGGGACAGTGAGTTCACCCCTCCACTTT | CASSYSGVGTVSSPLHF
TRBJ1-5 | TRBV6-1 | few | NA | TGTGCCAGCAGCGCCCGGACCGGGCATGATTTCAATCAGCCCCAGCATTTT | CASSARTGHDFNQPQHF
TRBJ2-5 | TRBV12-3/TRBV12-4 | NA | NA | TGTGCCAGCAGTACTAGCCAGGAGACCCAGTACTTC | CASSTSQETQYF
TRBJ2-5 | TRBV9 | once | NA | TGTGCCAGCAGCGTAGGGGTAGGGGAAGAGACCCAGTACTTC | CASSVGVGEETQYF
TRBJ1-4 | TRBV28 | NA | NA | TGTGCCAGCAGTACGGGGGCGACTAATGAAAAACTGTTTTTT | CASSTGATNEKLFF
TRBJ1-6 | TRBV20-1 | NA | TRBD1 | TGCAGTGCTGGAAAGGGGGGACAGGGCATGAATTCACCCCTCCACTTT | CSAGKGGQGMNSPLHF
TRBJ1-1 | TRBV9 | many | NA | TGCGCCAGCAGCGTTACAGACACTGAAGCTTTCTTT | CASSVTDTEAFF
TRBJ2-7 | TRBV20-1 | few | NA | TGCAGTGCTACAGGGGACGGCTACGAGCAGTACTTC | CSATGDGYEQYF
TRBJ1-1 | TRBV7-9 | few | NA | TGTGCCAGCAACCATCAGGGGAACACTGAAGCTTTCTTT | CASNHQGNTEAFF
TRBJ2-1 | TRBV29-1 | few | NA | TGCAGCGTTGGGGACGGGGTTCCCCCCTACAATGAGCAGTTCTTC | CSVGDGVPPYNEQFF